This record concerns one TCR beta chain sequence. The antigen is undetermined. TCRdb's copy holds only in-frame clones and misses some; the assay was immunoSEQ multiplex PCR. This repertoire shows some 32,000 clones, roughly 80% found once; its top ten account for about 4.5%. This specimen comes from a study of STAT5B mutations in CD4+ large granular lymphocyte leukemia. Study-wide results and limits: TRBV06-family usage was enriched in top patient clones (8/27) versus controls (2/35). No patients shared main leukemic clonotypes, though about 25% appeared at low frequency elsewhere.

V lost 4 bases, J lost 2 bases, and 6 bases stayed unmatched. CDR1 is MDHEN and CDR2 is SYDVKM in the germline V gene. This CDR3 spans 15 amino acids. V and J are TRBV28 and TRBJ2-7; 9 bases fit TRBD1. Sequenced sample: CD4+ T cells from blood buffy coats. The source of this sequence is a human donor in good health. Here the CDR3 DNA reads TGTGCCAGCAGTTCAGCCGGGACAGGGACCTACGAGCAGTACTTC. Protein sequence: CASSSAGTGTYEQYF.